One and the same sample provided the 26 T cell receptor beta chains below, sequenced in a study of T cell repertoires in cytomegalovirus infection. TCRdb independently ran MiXCR on the reads; one entry per CDR3 protein. Among about 450,000 distinct CDR3 sequences listed, approximately 31% were seen once. Sample: PBMCs. These receptors were collected from a human donor in good health (CMV status not recorded). Some clones in this sample may be carry-over from other donors' samples.

Details on this clonotype: A single base separates this from a much larger clone, so it may be a read error. V and J are TRBV28 and TRBJ2-5, with 9 bases matching TRBD2. The germline CDR1 and CDR2 sequences are MDHEN and SYDVKM. V shed 11 bases and J 9 bases; nucleotides not matched to a gene: 10. The CDR3 contains 12 residues. CDR3 region: CAASGGGESQYF. The CDR3 region has the DNA TGTGCCGCCAGCGGCGGGGGGGAGTCCCAGTACTTC.

This clonotype was detected only a few times. The J gene is TRBJ1-1, the V gene TRBV20-1; D not certain. The V gene lost 1 base and the J gene lost 2 bases, with 11 bases spanning the gap. The germline V gene has CDR1 DFQATT and CDR2 SNEGSKA (reference sequence). There are 14 residues in the CDR3. CDR3 in amino acids: CSARVPAQNTEAFF. The CDR3 DNA reads TGCAGTGCTAGAGTTCCTGCACAAAACACTGAAGCTTTCTTT.

At least ten counts were recorded for this clonotype. The chain couples TRBV7-8 to TRBJ2-3; D may be TRBD2 (7 bases). The CDR3 has 16 amino acids. Germline assignment: CDR1 SGHVS and CDR2 FQNEAQ. With 1 base removed from V and 5 bases from J, the gap between germline ends came to 16 bases. The CDR3, as DNA: TGTGCCAGCAGCTTAGGAGGGGGGGGGAGAATAGATACGCAGTATTTT. Amino acid sequence: CASSLGGGGRIDTQYF.

Turning to this clonotype: This may arise from a read error, as a much more abundant clone is one base away. V usage is TRBV10-2 and J usage is TRBJ2-1; D is unresolved. Germline V CDR1 and CDR2: WSHSY, SAAADI. This CDR3 is 14 amino acids long. The CDR3: CARTSGVSYNEQFF. The CDR3 DNA reads TGTGCCCGCACGTCTGGGGTATCCTACAATGAGCAGTTCTTC.

The chain employs TRBV12-3 or TRBV12-4 and TRBJ2-1; D call uncertain. V lost 6 bases and J lost 2, with 14 bases in between. The CDR3 runs 15 residues. This CDR3 reads CASSPLAGTYNEQFF. The CDR3 coding sequence is TGTGCCAGCAGCCCTCTGGCAGGCACCTACAATGAGCAGTTCTTC.

This clonotype was detected only a few times. This chain links TRBV6-2 or TRBV6-3 with TRBJ1-1; D remains unclear. The ends were cut back, 2 bases at V and 0 bases at J, with 25 bases in the middle. CDR1 and CDR2 from the germline V gene are MNHEY and SVGEGT. The CDR3 covers 20 residues. The CDR3 DNA reads as TGTGCCAGCAGTTACCCGTCCCGACGTGGGGTTGACCCGATGAACACTGAAGCTTTCTTT. This gives the protein CASSYPSRRGVDPMNTEAFF.

Note on this clonotype: A much larger clone is a single base away; this may be a read error. CDR3 sequence: CASSPGDYEQSF. The CDR3, as DNA: TGTGCCAGCAGCCCCGGAGATTACGAGCAGTCCTTC. The rearrangement uses TRBV7-6 and TRBJ2-7, with unresolved D. CDR3 length equals 12 residues. Germline V gives CDR1 SGHVS, CDR2 FNYEAQ.

For this clonotype: The conserved phenylalanine or tryptophan normally closing the CDR3 is absent here, so this likely arose from a read error. The DNA is left out, because the CDR3 cannot be placed on it with certainty; the CDR3 is given as TCRdb lists it. This CDR3 reads CATSRDLTSGGAGLL. The chain employs TRBV15 and TRBJ2-1; the table calls TRBD2, which could not be checked here. The CDR3 adds up to 15 amino acids, both ends counted. Germline lookup yields CDR1 LNHNV and CDR2 YYDKDF (reference sequence).

The chain uses TRBV20-1 and TRBJ1-2; a weak D match, TRBD1 (6 bases). Germline V lookup: CDR1 DFQATT, CDR2 SNEGSKA (reference sequence). The CDR3 consists of 15 residues. Deletions cut 0 bases from V and 3 bases from J, with 14 bases between. The CDR3 region has the DNA TGCAGTGCTAGAGATCCCCAGGGGCACTACTATGGCTACACCTTC. As protein: CSARDPQGHYYGYTF.

The chain combines TRBV6-5 with TRBJ2-5, with D possibly TRBD1 on 7 matching bases. The V end lost 2 bases, the J end lost 4 bases, and 14 bases lay between the germline ends. The CDR3 length is 15 residues. Looked up from germline, CDR1 is MNHEY and CDR2 is SVGAGI. The CDR3 sequence is CASSYGHQGGETQYF. CDR3 DNA sequence: TGTGCCAGCAGTTACGGGCACCAGGGGGGAGAGACCCAGTACTTC.

This clonotype was seen repeatedly, ten times or more. The CDR3 sequence is CASSSGTSGGAGVINTQYF. CDR3 in DNA: TGTGCCAGCAGCTCCGGGACTAGCGGGGGGGCAGGAGTGATAAATACGCAGTATTTT. This chain links TRBV7-2 with TRBJ2-3, with 16 bases fitting TRBD2. Germline lookup yields CDR1 SGHTA and CDR2 FQGNSA. This CDR3 spans 19 amino acids. J was trimmed by 7 bases and V by 4 bases; bases with no gene match: 14.

The count of this clonotype is one. The J gene is TRBJ2-3, the V gene TRBV12-3 or TRBV12-4; D not resolved. The ends were cut back, 8 bases at V and 1 base at J, with 10 bases in the middle. CDR3 length equals 13 residues. This CDR3 is CASQRRGTDTQYF. The DNA for the CDR3 is TGTGCCAGCCAACGTAGGGGCACAGATACGCAGTATTTT.

The gene calls are TRBV6-1 and TRBJ2-2; 8 positions agree with TRBD1. Trimming cost V 4 bases and J 11 bases; bases outside gene matches: 12. CDR1 and CDR2 from the germline V gene are MNHNS and SASEGT. The CDR3 has 15 residues. The CDR3 DNA reads TGTGCCAGCAGTGGGACAGGGATTTCTCCGAGAGAGCTGTTTTTT. Translating gives CASSGTGISPRELFF.

A word on this clonotype: An end of the junction does not agree with germline; a read error may underlie this. V and J are TRBV5-6 and TRBJ2-2, with 13 bases fitting TRBD2. CDR1 SGHDT and CDR2 YYEEEE come from the germline V gene. The CDR3 consists of 17 residues. CDR3 region: CASSLPGLAGITVELFF. The DNA of the CDR3 is TGTGCCAGCAGCTTGCCGGGACTAGCGGGGATTACCGTGGAGCTGTTTTTT.

This clonotype came up a few times. CDR3 sequence: CAWNPAWVESLINEKLFF. The CDR3 DNA sequence: TGTGCCTGGAACCCGGCCTGGGTAGAATCGCTGATTAATGAAAAACTGTTTTTT. The V and J genes are TRBV30 and TRBJ1-4; unclear D gene. Per germline, CDR1 GTSNPN and CDR2 SVGIG (reference sequence). Deletions cut 4 bases from V and 4 bases from J, with 25 bases between. The CDR3 is 18 residues long.

This clonotype has more than one count but fewer than ten. This chain connects TRBV4-1 to TRBJ1-1; D is possibly TRBD1 (6 bases). CDR1 is MGHRA and CDR2 is YSYEKL in the germline V gene. Trimming left V 3 bases short and J 8 bases short, with 16 bases between. The CDR3 length is 14 residues. This chain's CDR3 is CASSQKAGVGEAFF. CDR3 sequence (DNA): TGCGCCAGCAGCCAGAAAGCAGGGGTTGGGGAAGCTTTCTTT.

Concerning this clonotype: It is likely a read error, because the conserved phenylalanine at the end of the CDR3 is missing. No DNA is shown, since the ends of the CDR3 on it are uncertain; the CDR3 is the one TCRdb lists. CDR3 sequence: CASLHPRDRGTLEAPCI. The chain recombines TRBV23-1 with TRBJ2-5; TRBD1 is the table's D call, not checked against the DNA. TRBV23-1 is an ORF for which the function is uncertain. The CDR3 contains 17 residues when both ends are counted.

The J gene is TRBJ1-4, the V gene TRBV15; 7 nucleotides match TRBD1. Germline V lookup: CDR1 LNHNV, CDR2 YYDKDF (reference sequence). The V gene end was trimmed by 2 bases and the J gene end by 3 bases; junction bases not matched to a gene: 9. CDR3 length equals 17 residues. In DNA, the CDR3 is TGTGCCACCAGCAGAATTCTTCAGGGGGGACCTAATGAAAAACTGTTTTTT. It yields the protein CATSRILQGGPNEKLFF.

The chain is built from TRBV6-6 and TRBJ1-2, with 7 bases lining up with TRBD1. Germline V gene data show CDR1 as MNHNY and CDR2 as SVGAGI (reference sequence). This CDR3 has 15 amino acids. V lost 5 bases to trimming and J lost 2 bases; unmatched junction nucleotides: 8. The CDR3, as DNA: TGTGCCAGCAGTGATCCCCTGGGACAGAACTATGGCTACACCTTC. This gives the protein CASSDPLGQNYGYTF.

This clonotype was seen only a few times. CDR3 bases: TGTGCCAGCATGGGCCTCGGTGGGGCACCCCTCCACTTT. Protein product: CASMGLGGAPLHF. The J gene is TRBJ1-6, the V gene TRBV2, with D uncertain. The CDR3 is made up of 13 amino acids. V shed 7 bases and J shed 11 bases, with 15 bases lying between them. Germline V gene data show CDR1 as SNHLY and CDR2 as FYNNEI.

In its sample, this clonotype was seen many times. The chain uses TRBV7-6 and TRBJ2-2; D is undetermined. Germline CDR1 and CDR2: SGHVS and FNYEAQ. With 2 bases removed from V and 1 base from J, the gap between germline ends came to 11 bases. The CDR3 is 16 amino acids. CDR3 sequence (DNA): TGTGCCAGCAGCTTACGCTGGACCCAGAACACCGGGGAGCTGTTTTTT. Its protein product is CASSLRWTQNTGELFF.

This clonotype was seen repeatedly, ten times or more. The chain couples TRBV6-1 to TRBJ2-7; 11 bases fit TRBD2. Per germline, CDR1 MNHNS and CDR2 SASEGT. This CDR3 has 16 residues. Trimming removed 9 bases from V and 4 bases from J; junction bases left unmatched: 14. The CDR3: CASELLAGGSAYEQYF. CDR3 nucleotide sequence: TGTGCCAGTGAACTGCTAGCGGGGGGATCTGCATACGAGCAGTACTTC.

This clonotype appeared many times. CDR3 bases: TGTGCCAGCAGTGAGGCGGGGAGGAACCAGCCCCAGCATTTT. Translating it yields CASSEAGRNQPQHF. V usage is TRBV25-1 and J usage is TRBJ1-5; unclear D gene. The CDR3 is 14 residues long. V was cut by 3 bases and J by 7 bases, with 13 bases left in between. Germline V gene sequence: CDR1 MGHDK, CDR2 SYGVNS.

CDR3 nucleotide sequence: TGTGCCAGCAGCCCAGGACTAGCGGGGTCCAACACCGGGGAGCTGTTTTTT. Encoded protein: CASSPGLAGSNTGELFF. The chain uses TRBV4-2 and TRBJ2-2; TRBD2 matches at 12 bases. Germline-derived CDR1 and CDR2 are LGHNA and YNFKEQ. The CDR3 extends over 17 amino acids. The V and J ends lost 4 bases and 2 bases, in that order; junction bases with no gene match: 5.

This clonotype was seen a handful of times. The CDR3 here is CASSGLPGQEYF. The CDR3 nucleotides read TGTGCCAGCAGTGGACTACCGGGACAGGAGTACTTC. The chain couples TRBV12-3 or TRBV12-4 to TRBJ2-7, with TRBD1 identical over 8 bases. V was clipped by 5 bases and J by 11 bases; unmatched bases: 8. This CDR3 spans 12 amino acids.

V and J are TRBV27 and TRBJ2-1, with TRBD1 matching 7 bases. The CDR3 sequence is 13 residues long. The V gene end was trimmed by 10 bases and the J gene end by 7 bases; junction bases not matched to a gene: 10. Germline V gene sequence: CDR1 MNHEY, CDR2 SMNVEV (reference sequence). Here the CDR3 reads CATGQGVANEQFF. The CDR3 DNA is TGTGCCACCGGGCAGGGGGTAGCGAATGAGCAGTTCTTC.